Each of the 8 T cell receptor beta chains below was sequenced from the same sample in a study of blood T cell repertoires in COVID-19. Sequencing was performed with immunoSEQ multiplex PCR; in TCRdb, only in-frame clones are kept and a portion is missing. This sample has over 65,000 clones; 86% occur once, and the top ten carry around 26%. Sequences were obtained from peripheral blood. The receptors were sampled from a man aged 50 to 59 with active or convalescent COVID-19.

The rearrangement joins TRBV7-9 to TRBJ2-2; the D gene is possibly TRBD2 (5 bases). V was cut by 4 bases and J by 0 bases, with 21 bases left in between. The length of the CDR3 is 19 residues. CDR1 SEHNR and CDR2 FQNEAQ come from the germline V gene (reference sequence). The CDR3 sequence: CASSSLPEAVITNTGELFF. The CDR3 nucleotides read TGTGCCAGCAGCTCCCTCCCAGAAGCGGTGATTACGAACACCGGGGAGCTGTTTTTT.

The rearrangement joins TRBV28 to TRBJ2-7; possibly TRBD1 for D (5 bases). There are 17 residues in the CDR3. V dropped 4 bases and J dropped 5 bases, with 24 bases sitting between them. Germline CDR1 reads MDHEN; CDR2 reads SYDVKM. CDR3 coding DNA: TGTGCCAGCAGTTCCTACCCGGTTGGGCAGGGAAAAGACGAGCAGTACTTC. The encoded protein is CASSSYPVGQGKDEQYF.

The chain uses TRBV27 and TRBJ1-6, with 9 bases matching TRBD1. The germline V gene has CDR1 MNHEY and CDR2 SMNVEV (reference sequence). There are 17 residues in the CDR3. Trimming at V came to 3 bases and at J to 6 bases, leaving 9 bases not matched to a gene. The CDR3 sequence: CASSFRGTGQGNSPLHF. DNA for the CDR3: TGTGCCAGCAGTTTTCGGGGGACAGGGCAAGGTAATTCACCCCTCCACTTT.

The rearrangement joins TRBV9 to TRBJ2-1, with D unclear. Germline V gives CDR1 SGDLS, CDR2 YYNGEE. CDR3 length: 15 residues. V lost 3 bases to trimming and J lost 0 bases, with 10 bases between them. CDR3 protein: CASSERPLSYNEQFF. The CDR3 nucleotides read TGTGCCAGCAGCGAGCGTCCCCTCTCCTACAATGAGCAGTTCTTC.

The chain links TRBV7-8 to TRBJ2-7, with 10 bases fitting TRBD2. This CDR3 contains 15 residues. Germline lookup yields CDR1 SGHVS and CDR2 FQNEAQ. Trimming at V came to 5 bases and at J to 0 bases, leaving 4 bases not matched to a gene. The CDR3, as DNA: TGTGCCAGCAGCAGCAGCGGGGGGGCCTCCTACGAGCAGTACTTC. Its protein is CASSSSGGASYEQYF.

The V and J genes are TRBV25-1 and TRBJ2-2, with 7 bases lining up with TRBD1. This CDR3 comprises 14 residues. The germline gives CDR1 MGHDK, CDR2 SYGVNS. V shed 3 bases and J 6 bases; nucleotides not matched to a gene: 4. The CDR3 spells CASSETGSAGELFF. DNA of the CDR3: TGTGCCAGCAGTGAGACAGGGTCCGCCGGGGAGCTGTTTTTT.

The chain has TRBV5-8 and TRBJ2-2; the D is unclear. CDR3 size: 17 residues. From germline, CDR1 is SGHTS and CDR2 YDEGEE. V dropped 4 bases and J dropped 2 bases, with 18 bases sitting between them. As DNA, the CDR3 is TGTGCCAGCAGCCCAGAAGACCCGCGGTCAAACACCGGGGAGCTGTTTTTT. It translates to CASSPEDPRSNTGELFF.

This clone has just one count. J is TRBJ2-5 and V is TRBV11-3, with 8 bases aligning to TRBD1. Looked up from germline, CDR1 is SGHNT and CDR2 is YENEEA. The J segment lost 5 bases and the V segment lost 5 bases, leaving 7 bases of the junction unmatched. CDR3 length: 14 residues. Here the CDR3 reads CASSTGQGSETQYF. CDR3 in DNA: TGTGCCAGCAGCACAGGACAGGGTTCGGAGACCCAGTACTTC. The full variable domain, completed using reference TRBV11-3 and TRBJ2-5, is EAGVVQSPRYKIIEKKQPVAFWCNPISGHNTLYWYLQNLGQGPELLIRYENEEAVDDSQLPKDRFSAERLKGVDSTLKIQPAELGDSAVYLCASSTGQGSETQYFGPGTRLLVL.